Listed below are T cell receptor beta chains from one sample, sequenced in a study of blood T cells in healthy people across ages. TCRdb re-called the 5' RACE reads through MiXCR, storing one row per CDR3 protein. The repertoire holds roughly 700,000 distinct CDR3 sequences, with roughly 32% as singletons. Sequenced material: blood. Receptor source: a woman aged 80 or over in good health. The CDR3 runs from the conserved cysteine through the conserved F or W. The order of the fields is J gene, D gene, V gene, clone size, CDR3 protein, CDR3 DNA. D genes are given only for firm matches. Clone size, where shown, is once, few, many, or a class for clones that have expanded.

J gene: TRBJ1-2
D gene: NA
V gene: TRBV6-6
clone size: many
CDR3 protein: CASSYSAGDGYTF
CDR3 DNA: TGTGCCAGCAGTTACTCGGCAGGGGATGGCTACACCTTC

J gene: TRBJ2-3
D gene: TRBD2
V gene: TRBV9
clone size: many
CDR3 protein: CASSVVAGRTDTQYF
CDR3 DNA: TGTGCCAGCAGCGTAGTAGCGGGGCGTACAGATACGCAGTATTTT

J gene: TRBJ2-7
D gene: TRBD1
V gene: TRBV5-1
clone size: NA
CDR3 protein: CASSLAGQGAEVYNEQYF
CDR3 DNA: TGTGCCAGCAGCTTGGCCGGACAGGGGGCGGAGGTATACAATGAGCAGTACTTC

J gene: TRBJ1-2
D gene: NA
V gene: TRBV20-1
clone size: few
CDR3 protein: CSGGEGFSYGYTF
CDR3 DNA: TGCAGTGGGGGTGAGGGATTTTCTTATGGCTACACCTTC

J gene: TRBJ1-2
D gene: NA
V gene: TRBV29-1
clone size: many
CDR3 protein: CSVAPVQRTYGYTF
CDR3 DNA: TGCAGCGTCGCTCCCGTACAGCGAACCTATGGCTACACCTTC

J gene: TRBJ1-5
D gene: NA
V gene: TRBV7-2
clone size: NA
CDR3 protein: CASALEGLSESQPQHF
CDR3 DNA: TGTGCCAGCGCCCTGGAGGGACTTTCCGAAAGTCAGCCCCAGCATTTT

J gene: TRBJ2-1
D gene: TRBD1
V gene: TRBV20-1
clone size: NA
CDR3 protein: CSARDPRQGSSYNEQFF
CDR3 DNA: TGCAGTGCTAGAGATCCCCGACAGGGGAGCTCCTACAATGAGCAGTTCTTC

J gene: TRBJ2-5
D gene: TRBD2
V gene: TRBV11-2
clone size: many
CDR3 protein: CASSYGTSGGTTQYF
CDR3 DNA: TGTGCCAGCAGCTATGGGACTAGCGGGGGTACGACCCAGTACTTC

J gene: TRBJ2-5
D gene: NA
V gene: TRBV5-5
clone size: NA
CDR3 protein: CASKSIGRGLETQYF
CDR3 DNA: TGTGCCAGCAAATCGATAGGCAGAGGATTAGAGACCCAGTACTTC

J gene: TRBJ1-1
D gene: NA
V gene: TRBV3-1
clone size: many
CDR3 protein: CASSPTGSNTEAFF
CDR3 DNA: TGTGCCAGCAGCCCTACAGGGAGCAACACTGAAGCTTTCTTT

J gene: TRBJ1-6
D gene: TRBD1
V gene: TRBV7-9
clone size: many
CDR3 protein: CASSINRGSYNSPLHF
CDR3 DNA: TGTGCCAGCAGCATAAACAGGGGCTCCTATAATTCACCCCTCCACTTT

J gene: TRBJ2-1
D gene: TRBD1
V gene: TRBV7-3
clone size: many
CDR3 protein: CASSLGQGGYNEQFF
CDR3 DNA: TGTGCCAGCAGCTTAGGACAGGGAGGCTACAATGAGCAGTTCTTC

J gene: TRBJ1-4
D gene: TRBD1
V gene: TRBV20-1
clone size: many
CDR3 protein: CSARGQGGEKLFF
CDR3 DNA: TGCAGTGCTAGAGGGCAGGGGGGTGAAAAACTGTTTTTT

J gene: TRBJ2-7
D gene: TRBD2
V gene: TRBV5-1
clone size: NA
CDR3 protein: CASSLGSGGAKSEQYF
CDR3 DNA: TGCGCCAGCAGCTTGGGGAGCGGGGGGGCCAAGAGTGAGCAGTACTTC

J gene: TRBJ1-2
D gene: NA
V gene: TRBV7-9
clone size: many
CDR3 protein: CASSSTWRENYGYTF
CDR3 DNA: TGTGCCAGCAGCTCAACTTGGAGGGAAAACTATGGCTACACCTTC

J gene: TRBJ2-7
D gene: TRBD1
V gene: TRBV13
clone size: NA
CDR3 protein: CAGSDRGYEQYF
CDR3 DNA: TGTGCCGGCAGCGACAGGGGCTACGAGCAGTACTTC

J gene: TRBJ1-2
D gene: NA
V gene: TRBV19
clone size: few
CDR3 protein: CASSIAGLNYGYTF
CDR3 DNA: TGTGCCAGTAGTATAGCAGGGCTTAACTATGGCTACACCTTC

J gene: TRBJ1-1
D gene: NA
V gene: TRBV7-9
clone size: NA
CDR3 protein: CANNLDREAFF
CDR3 DNA: TGTGCCAACAACTTAGACAGGGAAGCTTTCTTT

J gene: TRBJ2-3
D gene: TRBD1
V gene: TRBV9
clone size: many
CDR3 protein: CASSPWTGNTDTQYF
CDR3 DNA: TGTGCCAGCAGCCCTTGGACAGGGAACACAGATACGCAGTATTTT

J gene: TRBJ2-5
D gene: TRBD1
V gene: TRBV20-1
clone size: many
CDR3 protein: CSARDVSRSAGGRETQYF
CDR3 DNA: TGCAGTGCTAGAGATGTCTCGAGATCGGCAGGGGGCCGAGAGACCCAGTACTTC

J gene: TRBJ2-1
D gene: TRBD2
V gene: TRBV7-2
clone size: many
CDR3 protein: CASSSRGRGTVNEQFF
CDR3 DNA: TGTGCCAGCAGTTCTAGAGGGAGGGGAACGGTAAATGAGCAGTTCTTC

J gene: TRBJ1-2
D gene: NA
V gene: TRBV30
clone size: many
CDR3 protein: CAWSVPGSNYGYTF
CDR3 DNA: TGTGCCTGGAGTGTACCCGGTAGTAACTATGGCTACACCTTC

J gene: TRBJ2-3
D gene: NA
V gene: TRBV6-1
clone size: many
CDR3 protein: CASSELGGGTDTQYF
CDR3 DNA: TGTGCCAGCAGTGAACTCGGCGGGGGCACAGATACGCAGTATTTT

J gene: TRBJ2-3
D gene: NA
V gene: TRBV11-2
clone size: NA
CDR3 protein: CASSFARGDAQYF
CDR3 DNA: TGTGCCAGCAGCTTCGCAAGGGGGGATGCGCAGTATTTT

J gene: TRBJ1-6
D gene: NA
V gene: TRBV6-6
clone size: NA
CDR3 protein: CASSYDWGADSPLHF
CDR3 DNA: TGTGCCAGCAGTTATGATTGGGGGGCGGATTCACCCCTCCACTTT

J gene: TRBJ2-2
D gene: NA
V gene: TRBV5-1
clone size: NA
CDR3 protein: CASSFGTRQGSGELFF
CDR3 DNA: TGCGCCAGCAGCTTTGGTACCCGGCAGGGGTCCGGGGAGCTGTTTTTT

J gene: TRBJ2-1
D gene: TRBD1
V gene: TRBV7-9
clone size: many
CDR3 protein: CASSPGQGAGEQFF
CDR3 DNA: TGTGCCAGCAGCCCCGGACAGGGGGCTGGTGAGCAGTTCTTC

J gene: TRBJ1-5
D gene: NA
V gene: TRBV21-1
clone size: few
CDR3 protein: CASSKEEEELSNQPQHF
CDR3 DNA: TGTGCCAGCAGCAAAGAGGAGGAAGAGTTAAGCAATCAGCCCCAGCATTTT

J gene: TRBJ1-2
D gene: NA
V gene: TRBV5-5
clone size: many
CDR3 protein: CASSLAAVSNYGYTF
CDR3 DNA: TGTGCCAGCAGCTTGGCGGCAGTCAGTAACTATGGCTACACCTTC

J gene: TRBJ2-5
D gene: NA
V gene: TRBV7-2
clone size: many
CDR3 protein: CASSLAGPSLETQYF
CDR3 DNA: TGTGCCAGCAGCTTAGCGGGGCCGAGCCTGGAGACCCAGTACTTC

J gene: TRBJ1-5
D gene: NA
V gene: TRBV5-1
clone size: few
CDR3 protein: CASSHGGTGNQPQHF
CDR3 DNA: TGCGCCAGCAGCCACGGGGGCACGGGCAATCAGCCCCAGCATTTT

J gene: TRBJ2-1
D gene: NA
V gene: TRBV3-1
clone size: few
CDR3 protein: CASSPDGSGNEQFF
CDR3 DNA: TGTGCCAGTAGCCCCGACGGGTCCGGCAATGAGCAGTTCTTC

J gene: TRBJ1-5
D gene: NA
V gene: TRBV4-1
clone size: NA
CDR3 protein: CASSQGPAAINQPQHF
CDR3 DNA: TGCGCCAGCAGCCAAGGCCCGGCTGCGATCAATCAGCCCCAGCATTTT

J gene: TRBJ2-6
D gene: NA
V gene: TRBV2
clone size: NA
CDR3 protein: CASSEAQGFGANVLTF
CDR3 DNA: TGTGCCAGCAGTGAAGCGCAGGGTTTTGGGGCCAACGTCCTGACTTTC